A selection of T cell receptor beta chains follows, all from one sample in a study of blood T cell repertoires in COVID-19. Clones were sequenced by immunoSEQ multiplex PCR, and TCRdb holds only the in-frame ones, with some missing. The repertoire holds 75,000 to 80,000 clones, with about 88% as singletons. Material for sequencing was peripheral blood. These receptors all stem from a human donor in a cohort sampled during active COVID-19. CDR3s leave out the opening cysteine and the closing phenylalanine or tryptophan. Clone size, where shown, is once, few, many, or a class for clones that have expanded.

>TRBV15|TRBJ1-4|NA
ATSRGGGVDEKLF
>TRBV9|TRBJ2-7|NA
ASSVGTGGLYEQY
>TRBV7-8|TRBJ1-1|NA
ASSPLTGGRGATEAF
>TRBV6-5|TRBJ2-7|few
ASSYRQTYEQY
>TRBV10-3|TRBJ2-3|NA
AISESEGTGTLGTQY
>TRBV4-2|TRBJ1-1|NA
ASSQDQGNTEAF
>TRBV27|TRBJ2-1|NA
ASSHLPRPPITGGDEQF
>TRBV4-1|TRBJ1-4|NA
ASSYGQSTNEKLF
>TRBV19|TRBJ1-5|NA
ASSTRGYQPQH
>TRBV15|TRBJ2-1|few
ASRYTFGNEQF
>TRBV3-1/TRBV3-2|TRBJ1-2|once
ASSHREGYGYT
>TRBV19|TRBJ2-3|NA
ATTRGALTDTQY
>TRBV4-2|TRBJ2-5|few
ASSQDFSGGPRGQTQY
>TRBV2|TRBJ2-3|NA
ASMGTTGGWDTQY
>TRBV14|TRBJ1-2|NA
ASSQVGTLNYGYT
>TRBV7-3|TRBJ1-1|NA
ASSLGGATEAF
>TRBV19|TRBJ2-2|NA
ASSIRGLGATGELF
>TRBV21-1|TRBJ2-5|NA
ASSKDALPLQLRETQY
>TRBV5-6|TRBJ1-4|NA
ASSLPSNEKLF
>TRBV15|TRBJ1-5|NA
ATGSGTGWERNQPQH
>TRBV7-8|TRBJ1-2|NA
ASSLGTAYYGYT
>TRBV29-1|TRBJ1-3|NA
SVTKGQNSGNTIY
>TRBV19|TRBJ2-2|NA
ASSIWTGGSGELF
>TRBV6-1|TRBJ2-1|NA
ASSEYSHNEQF
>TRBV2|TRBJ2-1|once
ASSVTGLAGYEQF
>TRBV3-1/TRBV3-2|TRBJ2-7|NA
ASSQTSGGREQY
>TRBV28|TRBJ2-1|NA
ASRLEAGRVNEQF
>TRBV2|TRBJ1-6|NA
ASSTQRNLVSPLH
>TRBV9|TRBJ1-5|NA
ASSAGTGGNQPQH
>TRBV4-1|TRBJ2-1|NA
ASSRLAGADNEQF
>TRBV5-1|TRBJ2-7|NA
ASSFEQGRYEQY
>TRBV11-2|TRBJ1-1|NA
ASTRPPGNTEAF
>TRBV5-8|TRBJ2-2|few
ASSLGSGNTGELF
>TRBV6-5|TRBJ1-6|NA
ASSNRDRNSPLH
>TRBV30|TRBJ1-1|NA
AWGTGGNTEAF
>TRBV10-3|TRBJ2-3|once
AIMGTGGPADTQY
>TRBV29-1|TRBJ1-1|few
SVVPGPLPTEAF
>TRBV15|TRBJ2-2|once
ATSRDRTGGNTGELF
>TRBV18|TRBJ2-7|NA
ASSSGTARYWQY
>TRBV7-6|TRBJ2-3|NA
ASSLEVSADTQY
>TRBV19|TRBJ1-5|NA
ASSPGLGQVNQPQH